The next 12 T cell receptor beta chains were all read from a single sample in a study of shared clonotypes between healthy human individuals. Some clones are missing from TCRdb's copy, which holds only in-frame ones; the method was immunoSEQ multiplex PCR. The data show around 2.1 million clones, with 90% to 96% seen just once and 0.1% to 0.15% held by the top ten. The material sequenced was naive CD4+ T cells sorted from blood. Specified subset: CD45RA+ positively selected. These receptors were collected from a man between 18 and 35 years old in good health.

The V call is TRBV25-1, the J call TRBJ2-5; D is unresolved. The CDR3 loop spans 14 amino acids. The ends were cut back, 5 bases at V and 5 bases at J, with 15 bases in the middle. Germline loops: CDR1 MGHDK, CDR2 SYGVNS. The CDR3 sequence: CASSRSQVRETQYF. In DNA form, the CDR3 reads TGTGCCAGCAGTCGGTCTCAGGTTCGGGAGACCCAGTACTTC.

The CDR3 sequence is CASSDPITGFKGETQYF. For the CDR3, the DNA is TGTGCCAGCAGTGACCCTATAACTGGATTCAAAGGAGAGACCCAGTACTTC. This chain links TRBV25-1 with TRBJ2-5; D ambiguous. This CDR3 is built from 17 residues. Trimming took 3 bases from V and 4 from J, leaving 21 bases between them. The germline CDR1 and CDR2 sequences are MGHDK and SYGVNS. The full variable domain, its missing parts supplied by reference TRBV25-1 and TRBJ2-5, is EADIYQTPRYLVIGTGKKITLECSQTMGHDKMYWYQQDPGMELHLIHYSYGVNSTEKGDLSSESTVSRIRTEHFPLTLESARPSHTSQYLCASSDPITGFKGETQYFGPGTRLLVL.

This clone was observed once. The rearrangement joins TRBV7-3 to TRBJ2-1; tentative D call: TRBD1 (5 bases). Looked up from germline, CDR1 is SGHTA and CDR2 is FQGTGA. The CDR3 covers 15 residues. V was shortened by 5 bases and J by 2 bases, with 13 bases between the two germline ends. The CDR3 DNA follows: TGTGCCAGCAGCGCTGGACATACTACCTACAATGAGCAGTTCTTC. This codes for CASSAGHTTYNEQFF. Complete variable domain (other parts from reference TRBV7-3 and TRBJ2-1): GAGVSQTPSNKVTEKGKYVELRCDPISGHTALYWYRQSLGQGPEFLIYFQGTGAADDSGLPNDRFFAVRPEGSVSTLKIQRTERGDSAVYLCASSAGHTTYNEQFFGPGTRLTVL.

The chain employs TRBV27 and TRBJ1-1; D is ambiguous. The CDR3 is made up of 12 amino acids. V was trimmed by 11 bases and J by 4 bases, leaving 14 bases between them. Per the germline V gene, CDR1 is MNHEY and CDR2 is SMNVEV (reference sequence). CDR3: CASGSVGTEAFF. The CDR3 nucleotides read TGTGCCTCCGGGAGCGTCGGCACTGAAGCTTTCTTT.

V is TRBV2 and J is TRBJ1-1; D is undetermined. This CDR3 is 12 amino acids long. Germline CDR1 reads SNHLY; CDR2 reads FYNNEI. With 4 bases removed from V and 4 bases from J, the gap between germline ends came to 7 bases. The CDR3 nucleotides are TGTGCCAGCAGTGGCTCGGTCACTGAAGCTTTCTTT. This gives the protein CASSGSVTEAFF.

V usage is TRBV6-5 and J usage is TRBJ1-2; the D gene is possibly TRBD1 (5 bases). The germline V and J ends were trimmed by 4 bases and 6 bases, with 15 bases remaining between them. This CDR3 spans 14 amino acids. Looked up from germline, CDR1 is MNHEY and CDR2 is SVGAGI. DNA for the CDR3: TGTGCCAGCAGTTCCGAGCGACAGATACATGGCTACACCTTC. Translated: CASSSERQIHGYTF.

This clone appeared once. The J gene is TRBJ1-1, the V gene TRBV30, with unresolved D. Trimming cost V 3 bases and J 1 base, with 9 bases left between them. The CDR3 is 13 residues long. Germline lookup yields CDR1 GTSNPN and CDR2 SVGIG (reference sequence). This chain's CDR3 is CAWSSEPNTEAFF. The CDR3 DNA sequence: TGTGCCTGGAGCTCAGAGCCGAACACTGAAGCTTTCTTT.

J is TRBJ2-4 and V is TRBV7-2; 9 nucleotides agree with TRBD2. V was clipped by 4 bases and J by 8 bases; unmatched bases: 9. Germline lookup yields CDR1 SGHTA and CDR2 FQGNSA. The CDR3 sequence is 15 residues long. CDR3 bases: TGTGCCAGCAGCTACTTAGCGGGAGATGCAGACATTCAGTACTTC. Translating gives CASSYLAGDADIQYF. The complete variable domain, with remaining parts taken from reference TRBV7-2 and TRBJ2-4, reads GAGVSQSPSNKVTEKGKDVELRCDPISGHTALYWYRQSLGQGLEFLIYFQGNSAPDKSGLPSDRFSAERTGGSVSTLTIQRTQQEDSAVYLCASSYLAGDADIQYFGAGTRLSVL.

The rearrangement links TRBV7-9 to TRBJ2-7, with unresolved D. The CDR3 loop spans 13 amino acids. V dropped 0 bases and J dropped 6 bases, with 9 bases sitting between them. The germline V gene has CDR1 SEHNR and CDR2 FQNEAQ (reference sequence). The CDR3 loop is CASSLAGVAEQYF. The CDR3 DNA follows: TGTGCCAGCAGCTTAGCGGGTGTGGCCGAGCAGTACTTC.

Turning to this clone: Other nucleotide sequences from this sample produce the same CDR3. V gene TRBV28 combines with J gene TRBJ2-2; D gene unclear. The germline V and J ends were trimmed by 6 bases and 2 bases, with 4 bases remaining between them. The CDR3 runs 12 residues. CDR1 and CDR2 from the germline V gene are MDHEN and SYDVKM. CDR3 region: CASSLNTGELFF. CDR3 sequence (DNA): TGTGCCAGCAGCTTAAACACCGGGGAGCTGTTTTTT. The full variable domain, rest sourced from reference TRBV28 and TRBJ2-2, is DVKVTQSSRYLVKRTGEKVFLECVQDMDHENMFWYRQDPGLGLRLIYFSYDVKMKEKGDIPEGYSVSREKKERFSLILESASTNQTSMYLCASSLNTGELFFGEGSRLTVL.

The genes are TRBV28 and TRBJ2-1; D gene ambiguous. CDR3 length: 12 residues. From germline, CDR1 is MDHEN and CDR2 SYDVKM. The V end lost 6 bases, the J end lost 1 base, and 4 bases lay between the germline ends. The CDR3 nucleotides are TGTGCCAGCAGGAGGTCCTACAATGAGCAGTTCTTC. Its translation is CASRRSYNEQFF. Using reference TRBV28 and TRBJ2-1 for the parts outside the CDR3, the full variable domain is DVKVTQSSRYLVKRTGEKVFLECVQDMDHENMFWYRQDPGLGLRLIYFSYDVKMKEKGDIPEGYSVSREKKERFSLILESASTNQTSMYLCASRRSYNEQFFGPGTRLTVL.

The gene calls are TRBV5-4 and TRBJ2-5, with 9 nucleotides matching TRBD2. The junction had 5 bases not matched to a gene; V was cut back by 4 bases and J by 1 base. Germline loops: CDR1 SGHNT, CDR2 YYREEE (reference sequence). This CDR3 has 15 amino acids. Here the CDR3 reads CASSPIAGAQETQYF. CDR3 in DNA: TGTGCCAGCAGCCCTATAGCGGGGGCCCAAGAGACCCAGTACTTC. Filled out from reference TRBV5-4 and TRBJ2-5, the complete variable domain reads ETGVTQSPTHLIKTRGQQVTLRCSSQSGHNTVSWYQQALGQGPQFIFQYYREEENGRGNFPPRFSGLQFPNYSSELNVNALELDDSALYLCASSPIAGAQETQYFGPGTRLLVL.